This is a list of T cell receptor beta chains from one sample in a study of CD8+ T cells in alopecia areata. The repertoire was sequenced with immunoSEQ multiplex PCR; TCRdb's copy has only in-frame clones and lacks some. The table includes some 150,000 clones, 45% to 65% detected once. Sequences were derived from CD8+ T cells sorted from blood, sampled at week 4, from a patient treated with tofacitinib. The receptors originated from a human donor with alopecia areata. Each CDR3 is given with its conserved first and last residue. A D gene is named only where the DNA matches it firmly.

D: -; V: TRBV14; J: TRBJ2-2; CDR3: CASRPDRPGELFF
D: -; V: TRBV13; J: TRBJ2-5; CDR3: CASSLGTVVETQYF
D: -; V: TRBV7-8; J: TRBJ2-1; CDR3: CASSLNNEQFF
D: -; V: TRBV15; J: TRBJ1-1; CDR3: CATSRAGGNTEAFF
D: -; V: TRBV6-5; J: TRBJ2-2; CDR3: CASSEGPYTGELFF
D: TRBD2; V: TRBV6-5; J: TRBJ2-7; CDR3: CASSPIGGAPYEQYF
D: TRBD2; V: TRBV15; J: TRBJ2-1; CDR3: CATSRTWGSGKTYNEQFF
D: TRBD1; V: TRBV6-5; J: TRBJ2-5; CDR3: CASTDRGPGETQYF
D: TRBD2; V: TRBV10-2; J: TRBJ2-6; CDR3: CASSADPGGARGANVLTF
D: TRBD2; V: TRBV7-6; J: TRBJ2-3; CDR3: CASSLGLAGGLADTQYF
D: -; V: TRBV6-5; J: TRBJ2-5; CDR3: CASSYNQGKETQYF
D: -; V: TRBV5-6; J: TRBJ2-7; CDR3: CASSLQDSYEQYF
D: -; V: TRBV6-1; J: TRBJ1-4; CDR3: CASSRMFVDEKLFF
D: -; V: TRBV6-5; J: TRBJ1-2; CDR3: CASSYEGSGYTF
D: TRBD1; V: TRBV10-3; J: TRBJ2-3; CDR3: CASQGPTGVADTQYF
D: -; V: TRBV13; J: TRBJ1-1; CDR3: CASSLINSQASEAFF
D: TRBD1; V: TRBV5-1; J: TRBJ1-2; CDR3: CASSDRDHYGYTF
D: -; V: TRBV23-1; J: TRBJ2-1; CDR3: CASSQSIYPPNNEQFF